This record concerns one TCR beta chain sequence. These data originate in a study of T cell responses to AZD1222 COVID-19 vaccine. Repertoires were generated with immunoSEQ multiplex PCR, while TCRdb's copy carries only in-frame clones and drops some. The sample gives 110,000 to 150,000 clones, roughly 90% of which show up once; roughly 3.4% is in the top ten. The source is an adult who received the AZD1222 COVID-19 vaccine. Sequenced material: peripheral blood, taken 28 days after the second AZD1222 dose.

Written as DNA, the CDR3 is TGTGCCAGCAGTCCCCCCCGGTTTGCCGGGAATAATTCACCCCTCCACTTT. Its translation is CASSPPRFAGNNSPLHF. V gene TRBV28 combines with J gene TRBJ1-6; no clear D. CDR3 size: 17 residues. CDR1 MDHEN and CDR2 SYDVKM come from the germline V gene. V lost 5 bases and J 5 bases, leaving 19 bases between the germline ends.